Listed below are T cell receptor beta chains from one sample, sequenced in a study of blood T cell repertoires in COVID-19. Generated by immunoSEQ multiplex PCR, the TCRdb table keeps only in-frame clones and is missing some. The table records approximately 240,000 clones, about 86% of them present only once. The sequencing sample was made of peripheral blood. The receptors were sampled from a woman in her thirties who had recovered from COVID-19. CDR3s include the opening cysteine and the closing phenylalanine or tryptophan. Each record gives: CDR3 length, clone size, V gene, J gene, D gene, CDR3 protein, CDR3 DNA. D genes are given only for firm matches. The size of a clone is reported for some rows only, either as once, few or many, or as a class for expanded clones.

14	NA	TRBV5-5	TRBJ2-1	TRBD1	CASTGTGAFNEQFF	TGTGCCAGCACCGGGACAGGGGCTTTCAATGAGCAGTTCTTC
13	NA	TRBV18	TRBJ1-1	NA	CASSPPVRVEAFF	TGTGCCAGCTCACCGCCGGTCAGGGTAGAAGCTTTCTTT
14	NA	TRBV11-2	TRBJ2-3	TRBD1	CASSFDRVTDTQYF	TGTGCCAGCAGCTTCGACAGGGTTACAGATACGCAGTATTTT
14	NA	TRBV19	TRBJ2-7	TRBD2	CASRPGLASYEQYF	TGTGCCAGTAGACCGGGACTAGCGTCTTACGAGCAGTACTTC
17	NA	TRBV4-3	TRBJ2-1	TRBD2	CASSRTTSGGNYNEQFF	TGCGCCAGCAGCCGAACGACTAGCGGGGGGAATTACAATGAGCAGTTCTTC
17	NA	TRBV5-1	TRBJ2-5	TRBD2	CASSRSPGLEGSRTQYF	TGCGCCAGCAGCAGGAGCCCGGGACTAGAGGGGTCCCGGACCCAGTACTTC
14	once	TRBV3-1/TRBV3-2	TRBJ2-3	NA	CASSLKLPGDTQYF	TGTGCCAGCAGCCTCAAACTTCCAGGGGATACGCAGTATTTT
16	NA	TRBV4-2	TRBJ2-1	TRBD2	CASSQDPAGGPNEQFF	TGTGCCAGCAGCCAAGACCCAGCGGGGGGACCTAATGAGCAGTTCTTC
15	NA	TRBV2	TRBJ2-3	NA	CASSNHFTGLDTQYF	TGTGCCAGCAGTAACCATTTTACGGGGTTAGATACGCAGTATTTT
16	NA	TRBV9	TRBJ2-3	TRBD2	CASSVAAGGSTDTQYF	TGTGCCAGCAGCGTAGCAGCGGGGGGATCCACAGATACGCAGTATTTT
14	NA	TRBV18	TRBJ1-4	NA	CASSPDRDPEKLFF	TGTGCCAGCTCACCTGACAGAGACCCTGAAAAACTGTTTTTT
16	NA	TRBV11-2	TRBJ2-7	NA	CASSLDLRVGRYEQYF	TGTGCCAGCAGCTTAGATCTGAGGGTTGGGCGGTACGAGCAGTACTTC
15	NA	TRBV6-6	TRBJ2-2	NA	CASSTSGVLTGELFF	TGTGCCAGCAGTACCTCAGGGGTTCTCACCGGGGAGCTGTTTTTT
16	NA	TRBV18	TRBJ1-2	TRBD1	CASSPIPGQAAWGYTF	TGTGCCAGCTCACCAATACCGGGACAGGCGGCATGGGGCTACACCTTC
14	NA	TRBV5-4	TRBJ1-2	NA	CASSLSVINYGYTF	TGTGCCAGCAGCTTGTCAGTGATTAACTATGGCTACACCTTC
11	NA	TRBV5-5	TRBJ2-7	NA	CASSLGDSEHF	TGTGCCAGCAGCTTGGGCGACAGCGAACACTTC
15	NA	TRBV27	TRBJ1-6	NA	CASSLVGGYNSPLHF	TGTGCCAGCAGCTTAGTGGGAGGCTATAATTCACCCCTCCACTTT
18	NA	TRBV5-1	TRBJ2-1	TRBD2	CASSLVGLAGGPSGEQFF	TGCGCCAGCAGCTTGGTGGGACTAGCGGGGGGGCCTTCCGGTGAGCAGTTCTTC
16	NA	TRBV7-6	TRBJ1-2	NA	CASSLEGRGSVGGYTF	TGTGCCAGCAGCTTAGAGGGGAGGGGGTCCGTGGGCGGCTACACCTTC
13	NA	TRBV3-1/TRBV3-2	TRBJ1-1	NA	CASSLTEGTEAFF	TGTGCCAGCAGCCTAACAGAGGGCACTGAAGCTTTCTTT
18	NA	TRBV9	TRBJ2-3	TRBD2	CASSGEVRTSARADTQYF	TGTGCCAGCAGCGGGGAAGTAAGGACTAGCGCTCGCGCAGATACGCAGTATTTT
15	NA	TRBV7-6	TRBJ2-5	NA	CASSLGGRGGETQYF	TGTGCCAGCAGCTTAGGAGGCAGGGGTGGGGAGACCCAGTACTTC
15	NA	TRBV3-1/TRBV3-2	TRBJ2-1	TRBD1	CASSSDRDSYNEQFF	TGTGCCAGCAGCAGCGACAGGGATTCCTACAATGAGCAGTTCTTC
15	NA	TRBV5-1	TRBJ2-3	TRBD2	CASSLSGGPSHTQYF	TGCGCCAGCAGCCTTAGCGGGGGGCCTTCACATACGCAGTATTTT
14	NA	TRBV4-3	TRBJ2-7	NA	CASSQGDNSYEQYF	TGCGCCAGCAGCCAAGGGGACAACTCCTACGAGCAGTACTTC
15	NA	TRBV19	TRBJ2-7	TRBD1	CASSYTGGYSYEQYF	TGTGCCAGTAGTTACACAGGGGGCTACTCCTACGAGCAGTACTTC
13	NA	TRBV27	TRBJ1-5	NA	CASSLTGVRPQHF	TGTGCCAGCAGTTTAACGGGGGTAAGGCCCCAGCATTTT
16	NA	TRBV24-1	TRBJ2-3	NA	CATSDPGDLGTDTQYF	TGTGCCACCAGTGACCCAGGGGATTTGGGCACAGATACGCAGTATTTT